These 26 T cell receptor beta chains originate from one sample sequenced in a study of cytomegalovirus exposure and HLA in healthy donors. PCR was performed using 60 Vbeta and 13 Jbeta primers. Produced via immunoSEQ multiplex PCR; TCRdb's table is partial and in-frame only. The data contain under 200,000 clones, more than 70% of them singletons. Sequenced input: PBMCs. Receptor source: a boy between 10 and 17 years old in good health and CMV-seronegative.

This sequence joins TRBV7-8 and TRBJ2-2; D remains unclear. Germline CDR1 reads SGHVS; CDR2 reads FQNEAQ. The germline V and J ends were trimmed by 1 base and 1 base, with 7 bases remaining between them. The CDR3 has 15 residues. In DNA, the CDR3 is TGTGCCAGCAGCTTAGTACGCGTGAACACCGGGGAGCTGTTTTTT. Translating gives CASSLVRVNTGELFF.

Only one count was recorded for this clone. The chain carries TRBV5-4 and TRBJ2-5; a weak D match, TRBD2 (6 bases). Trimming removed 4 bases at V and 2 bases at J, with 15 bases between. The CDR3 runs to 15 residues. From germline, CDR1 is SGHNT and CDR2 YYREEE (reference sequence). This CDR3 reads CASSLPGGSQETQYF. The CDR3 DNA sequence: TGTGCCAGCAGCCTACCCGGGGGATCTCAAGAGACCCAGTACTTC.

CDR3 sequence (DNA): TGTGCCAGTAGTCCCTGGACGGCCCAGGGCACCGGGGAGCTGTTTTTT. This encodes CASSPWTAQGTGELFF. V usage is TRBV19 and J usage is TRBJ2-2, with TRBD1 as a possible D gene (5 bases). CDR3 size: 16 residues. Germline-derived CDR1 and CDR2 are LNHDA and SQIVND (reference sequence). V was clipped by 5 bases and J by 4 bases, with 17 bases between them.

The chain carries TRBV11-2 and TRBJ2-1; tentatively, D is TRBD2 (7 bases). CDR1 and CDR2 from the germline V gene are SGHAT and FQNNGV. This CDR3 spans 15 amino acids. With 1 base removed from V and 6 bases from J, the gap between germline ends came to 13 bases. The CDR3: CASSLGRGLCNEQFF. DNA of the CDR3: TGTGCCAGCAGCTTAGGGCGGGGGCTCTGCAATGAGCAGTTCTTC. Full variable domain (outside the CDR3, taken from reference TRBV11-2 and TRBJ2-1): EAGVAQSPRYKIIEKRQSVAFWCNPISGHATLYWYQQILGQGPKLLIQFQNNGVVDDSQLPKDRFSAERLKGVDSTLKIQPAKLEDSAVYLCASSLGRGLCNEQFFGPGTRLTVL.

The rearrangement links TRBV7-9 to TRBJ2-1; 11 nucleotides align to TRBD1. V shed 5 bases and J 7 bases; nucleotides not matched to a gene: 7. This CDR3 has 15 residues. Germline assignment: CDR1 SEHNR and CDR2 FQNEAQ (reference sequence). CDR3 sequence: CASSARDRGRNEQFF. CDR3 coding DNA: TGTGCCAGCAGCGCCCGGGACAGGGGGAGAAATGAGCAGTTCTTC.

The CDR3 sequence is CASSAGQGNSDTQYF. CDR3 sequence (DNA): TGTGCCAGCAGCGCCGGACAGGGGAATTCAGATACGCAGTATTTT. V usage is TRBV6-4 and J usage is TRBJ2-3, with 9 bases fitting TRBD1. CDR3 length: 15 amino acids. Trimming removed 6 bases from V and 4 bases from J; junction bases left unmatched: 8. Germline CDR1 MRHNA, CDR2 SNTAGT.

The table lists this clone with a few counts. Here the CDR3 reads CASSLVAGVNTGELFF. The CDR3, as DNA: TGTGCCAGCAGCTTAGTAGCGGGGGTCAACACCGGGGAGCTGTTTTTT. The chain employs TRBV7-9 and TRBJ2-2; 9 nucleotides line up with TRBD2. The CDR3 runs 16 residues. The germline CDR1 and CDR2 sequences are SEHNR and FQNEAQ (reference sequence). Germline trimming cut 1 base from V and 2 bases from J; bases unmatched to any gene: 2.

Only a few counts were recorded for this clone. The rearrangement links TRBV4-1 to TRBJ2-3; TRBD2 agrees at 10 bases. Germline V gene data show CDR1 as MGHRA and CDR2 as YSYEKL. V was pared by 3 bases and J by 0 bases, with 12 bases of the junction left unmatched. The CDR3 is 19 residues long. The CDR3 nucleotides read TGCGCCAGCAGCCACCCAAAGGTGGCTAGCGGGAGAAGCACAGATACGCAGTATTTT. Its translation: CASSHPKVASGRSTDTQYF.

V and J are TRBV5-1 and TRBJ2-7; D gene unclear. The CDR3 is 12 residues long. With 4 bases removed from V and 3 bases from J, the gap between germline ends came to 8 bases. Per germline, CDR1 SGHRS and CDR2 YFSETQ. DNA for the CDR3: TGCGCCAGCAGCCTCTCGGGCTACGAGCAGTACTTC. Protein sequence: CASSLSGYEQYF.

The rearrangement joins TRBV18 to TRBJ1-1, with D possibly TRBD1 on 5 matching bases. Germline loops: CDR1 KGHSH, CDR2 LQKENI. Trimming removed 3 bases from V and 6 bases from J, with 11 bases in between. The CDR3 is made up of 13 amino acids. The CDR3 is CASSPDSQAEAFF. CDR3 sequence (DNA): TGTGCCAGCTCACCTGACAGCCAGGCTGAAGCTTTCTTT.

The chain recombines TRBV6-5 with TRBJ1-1, with D unclear. V was clipped by 8 bases and J by 4 bases, with 8 bases between them. CDR1 is MNHEY, CDR2 SVGAGI, per germline. The CDR3 loop spans 11 amino acids. The CDR3 nucleotides are TGTGCCAGCGGGCGGGTCACTGAAGCTTTCTTT. It specifies CASGRVTEAFF.

Note on this clone: Other DNA sequences in the same sample also yield this CDR3. This rearrangement joins TRBV9 to TRBJ2-2, with a tentative D call TRBD2 (7 bases). V dropped 0 bases and J dropped 8 bases, with 11 bases sitting between them. Germline lookup yields CDR1 SGDLS and CDR2 YYNGEE. CDR3 length equals 14 residues. CDR3 in amino acids: CASSVGGGPGELFF. In DNA, the CDR3 is TGTGCCAGCAGCGTAGGGGGGGGGCCGGGGGAGCTGTTTTTT.

This clone has a single count. The V and J genes are TRBV7-9 and TRBJ2-2; the match to TRBD1 covers 7 bases. From germline, CDR1 is SEHNR and CDR2 FQNEAQ (reference sequence). This CDR3 has 18 residues. V lost 5 bases and J lost 2; bases outside the gene matches: 14. The CDR3 DNA follows: TGTGCCAGCAGCGCCCCTCCGCTGGGACAGAAAAACACCGGGGAGCTGTTTTTT. As protein: CASSAPPLGQKNTGELFF.

This chain connects TRBV2 to TRBJ2-7; D not certain. This CDR3 is 15 amino acids long. Trimming cost V 2 bases and J 3 bases, with 14 bases left between them. Germline CDR1 reads SNHLY; CDR2 reads FYNNEI. This CDR3 reads CASSETSRYSYEQYF. Here the CDR3 DNA reads TGTGCCAGCAGTGAAACGAGTAGATATAGCTACGAGCAGTACTTC.

V is TRBV5-6 and J is TRBJ2-2, with 7 bases that match TRBD2. The V segment lost 5 bases and the J segment 4 bases; nucleotides outside the gene matches: 11. Germline loops: CDR1 SGHDT, CDR2 YYEEEE. The CDR3 is made up of 16 amino acids. Written as DNA, the CDR3 is TGTGCCAGCAGGGAGGGAGGGCTCCTAGTCACCGGGGAGCTGTTTTTT. Its protein is CASREGGLLVTGELFF. The full variable domain, its missing parts supplied by reference TRBV5-6 and TRBJ2-2, is DAGVTQSPTHLIKTRGQQVTLRCSPKSGHDTVSWYQQALGQGPQFIFQYYEEEERQRGNFPDRFSGHQFPNYSSELNVNALLLGDSALYLCASREGGLLVTGELFFGEGSRLTVL.

This rearrangement joins TRBV28 to TRBJ1-1, with D perhaps TRBD1 (6 bases). Trimming took 6 bases from V and 4 from J, leaving 21 bases between them. Germline V lookup: CDR1 MDHEN, CDR2 SYDVKM. CDR3 length: 16 amino acids. The DNA for the CDR3 is TGTGCCAGCAGCCCTCCCTACAGGGTCGAAGGCACTGAAGCTTTCTTT. Protein product: CASSPPYRVEGTEAFF.

This clone showed up just once. CDR3 coding DNA: TGCGCCAGCAGCTTCGGACAGGGGACTGAAAAACTGTTTTTT. Translation: CASSFGQGTEKLFF. The chain carries TRBV5-1 and TRBJ1-4; TRBD1 matches 9 bases. J gave up 7 bases and V 2 bases, and 3 bases lay outside the gene matches. This CDR3 comprises 14 residues. Germline values: CDR1 SGHRS, CDR2 YFSETQ.

DNA of the CDR3: TGTGCCAGCAGCAGGACCGGGACAGGTCTTAACTATGGCTACACCTTC. It yields the protein CASSRTGTGLNYGYTF. The rearrangement joins TRBV5-8 to TRBJ1-2, with 8 bases fitting TRBD1. The CDR3 has 16 amino acids. V lost 4 bases and J lost 1; bases outside the gene matches: 9. CDR1 is SGHTS, CDR2 YDEGEE, per germline.

In DNA form, the CDR3 reads TGTGCCAGCAGTCCGACAGGGAGGATGGATCAGCCCCAGCATTTT. Encoded protein: CASSPTGRMDQPQHF. The rearrangement uses TRBV6-5 and TRBJ1-5, with 7 bases identical to TRBD1. This CDR3 has 15 residues. Per the germline V gene, CDR1 is MNHEY and CDR2 is SVGAGI. Trimming took 5 bases from V and 5 from J; bases not matched to a gene: 9.

The rearrangement links TRBV6-5 to TRBJ1-2; tentatively, D is TRBD1 (5 bases). Germline CDR1 is MNHEY and CDR2 is SVGAGI. CDR3 length equals 12 residues. The germline V and J ends were trimmed by 8 bases and 7 bases, with 14 bases remaining between them. CDR3 nucleotides: TGTGCCAGCGGGCGGGGGGAGAGTGGCTACACCTTC. Translation: CASGRGESGYTF.

The chain couples TRBV27 to TRBJ2-1; D perhaps matches TRBD2 (6 bases). The CDR3 spans 13 residues. The V end was cut by 4 bases, the J end by 10 bases, with 14 bases between. Germline values: CDR1 MNHEY, CDR2 SMNVEV (reference sequence). CDR3 DNA sequence: TGTGCCAGCAGTTCCCCTAGTGGGGGGGAGCAGTTCTTC. It encodes CASSSPSGGEQFF.

The rearrangement uses TRBV7-2 and TRBJ2-1; D unresolved. The CDR3 is made up of 13 amino acids. In germline, CDR1 is SGHTA, CDR2 FQGNSA. V shed 1 base and J shed 5 bases, with 6 bases lying between them. The CDR3 protein is CASSLGTNNEQFF. The CDR3, as DNA: TGTGCCAGCAGCTTAGGCACAAACAATGAGCAGTTCTTC.

CDR3 nucleotide sequence: TGTGCCAGCAGCTTGGGGGGCAGGTGGACTGAAGCTTTCTTT. Its translation: CASSLGGRWTEAFF. The chain couples TRBV5-8 to TRBJ1-1; D possibly corresponds to TRBD1 (5 bases). This CDR3 is 14 amino acids long. The germline gives CDR1 SGHTS, CDR2 YDEGEE. The germline V and J ends were trimmed by 0 bases and 5 bases, with 11 bases remaining between them.

V and J are TRBV30 and TRBJ2-7; the D is unclear. The CDR3 is 12 residues long. Trimming removed 0 bases at V and 7 bases at J, with 10 bases between. From germline, CDR1 is GTSNPN and CDR2 SVGIG (reference sequence). The CDR3 sequence: CAWSVNTREQYF. CDR3 nucleotide sequence: TGTGCCTGGAGTGTTAACACGAGGGAGCAGTACTTC. The entire variable domain, with the rest obtained from reference TRBV30 and TRBJ2-7, is as follows: SQTIHQWPATLVQPVGSPLSLECTVEGTSNPNLYWYRQAAGRGLQLLFYSVGIGQISSEVPQNLSASRPQDRQFILSSKKLLLSDSGFYLCAWSVNTREQYFGPGTRLTVT.

V and J are TRBV7-9 and TRBJ2-4; 7 bases fit TRBD1. The CDR3 runs to 15 residues. Trimming removed 5 bases from V and 0 bases from J; junction bases left unmatched: 4. CDR1 is SEHNR and CDR2 is FQNEAQ in the germline V gene (reference sequence). The CDR3 sequence: CASSHRDRAKNIQYF. CDR3 sequence (DNA): TGTGCCAGCAGCCACCGGGACAGAGCCAAAAACATTCAGTACTTC. The whole variable domain, remainder taken from reference TRBV7-9 and TRBJ2-4, is DTGVSQNPRHKITKRGQNVTFRCDPISEHNRLYWYRQTLGQGPEFLTYFQNEAQLEKSRLLSDRFSAERPKGSFSTLEIQRTEQGDSAMYLCASSHRDRAKNIQYFGAGTRLSVL.

The chain uses TRBV7-8 and TRBJ1-1; TRBD1 is a possible D gene (6 bases). Germline lookup yields CDR1 SGHVS and CDR2 FQNEAQ. This CDR3 spans 11 amino acids. V lost 4 bases and J lost 12, with 12 bases in between. For the CDR3, the DNA is TGTGCCAGCAGCTCCACAGGGCCAACTTTCTTT. This encodes CASSSTGPTFF. The full variable domain, in which reference TRBV7-8 and TRBJ1-1 provide the parts outside the CDR3, is GAGVSQSPRYKVAKRGQDVALRCDPISGHVSLFWYQQALGQGPEFLTYFQNEAQLDKSGLPSDRFFAERPEGSVSTLKIQRTQQEDSAVYLCASSSTGPTFFGQGTRLTVV.